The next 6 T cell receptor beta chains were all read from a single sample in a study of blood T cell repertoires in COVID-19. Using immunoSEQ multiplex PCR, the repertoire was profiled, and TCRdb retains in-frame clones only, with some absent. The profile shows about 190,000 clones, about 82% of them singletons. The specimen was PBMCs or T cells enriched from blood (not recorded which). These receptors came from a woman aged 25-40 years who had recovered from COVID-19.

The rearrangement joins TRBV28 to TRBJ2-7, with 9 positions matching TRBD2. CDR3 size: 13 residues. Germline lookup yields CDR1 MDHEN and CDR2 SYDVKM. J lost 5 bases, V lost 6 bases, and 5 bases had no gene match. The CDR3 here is CASRVAGADEQYF. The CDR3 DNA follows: TGTGCCAGCAGGGTAGCGGGAGCGGACGAGCAGTACTTC. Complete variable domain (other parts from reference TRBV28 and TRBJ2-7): DVKVTQSSRYLVKRTGEKVFLECVQDMDHENMFWYRQDPGLGLRLIYFSYDVKMKEKGDIPEGYSVSREKKERFSLILESASTNQTSMYLCASRVAGADEQYFGPGTRLTVT.

CDR3 in DNA: TGTGCCAGCTCACCACCGAGTGCAGGGGGCCAGGGGCAGCCCCAGCATTTT. Translation: CASSPPSAGGQGQPQHF. The chain has TRBV18 and TRBJ1-5; TRBD1 matches at 8 bases. The CDR3 extends over 17 amino acids. Looked up from germline, CDR1 is KGHSH and CDR2 is LQKENI. Trimming cost V 0 bases and J 7 bases; bases outside gene matches: 11.

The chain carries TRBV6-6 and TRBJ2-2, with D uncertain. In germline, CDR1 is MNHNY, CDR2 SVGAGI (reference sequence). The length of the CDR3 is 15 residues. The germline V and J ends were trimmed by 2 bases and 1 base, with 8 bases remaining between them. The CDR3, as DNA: TGTGCCAGCAGTTACCGGAGCGAGAACACCGGGGAGCTGTTTTTT. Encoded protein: CASSYRSENTGELFF.

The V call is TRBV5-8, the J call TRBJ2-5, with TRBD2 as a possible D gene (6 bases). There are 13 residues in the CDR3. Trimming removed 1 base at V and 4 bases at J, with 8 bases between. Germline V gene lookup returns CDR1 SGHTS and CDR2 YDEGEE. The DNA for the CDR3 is TGTGCCAGCAGCTTGACTAGCACAGAGACCCAGTACTTC. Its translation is CASSLTSTETQYF.

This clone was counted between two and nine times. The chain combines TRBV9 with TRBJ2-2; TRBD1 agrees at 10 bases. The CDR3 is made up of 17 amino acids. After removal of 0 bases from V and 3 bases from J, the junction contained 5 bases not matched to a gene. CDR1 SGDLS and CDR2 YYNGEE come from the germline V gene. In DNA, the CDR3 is TGTGCCAGCAGCGTAGTGGGGACAGGGGTTGACACCGGGGAGCTGTTTTTT. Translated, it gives CASSVVGTGVDTGELFF.

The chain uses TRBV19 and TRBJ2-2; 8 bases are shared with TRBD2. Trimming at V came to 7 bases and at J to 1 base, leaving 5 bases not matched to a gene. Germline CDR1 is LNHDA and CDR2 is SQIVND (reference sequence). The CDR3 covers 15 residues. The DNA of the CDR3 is TGTGCCAGTACCAGCGGGAGATTGAACACCGGGGAGCTGTTTTTT. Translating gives CASTSGRLNTGELFF.